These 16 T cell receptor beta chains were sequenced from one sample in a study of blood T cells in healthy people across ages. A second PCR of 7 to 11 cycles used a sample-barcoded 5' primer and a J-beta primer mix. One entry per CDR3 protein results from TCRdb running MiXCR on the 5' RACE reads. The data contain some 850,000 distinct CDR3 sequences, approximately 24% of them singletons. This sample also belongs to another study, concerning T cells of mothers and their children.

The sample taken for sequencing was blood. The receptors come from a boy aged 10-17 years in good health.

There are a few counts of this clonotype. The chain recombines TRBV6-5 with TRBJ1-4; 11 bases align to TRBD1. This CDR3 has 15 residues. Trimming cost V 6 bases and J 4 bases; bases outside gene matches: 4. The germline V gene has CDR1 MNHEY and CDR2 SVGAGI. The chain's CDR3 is CASSRGTGGNEKLFF. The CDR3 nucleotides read TGTGCCAGCAGCCGTGGGACAGGGGGTAATGAAAAACTGTTTTTT.

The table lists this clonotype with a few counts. CDR3 loop: CASSFVRVWGTAEKLFF. In DNA, the CDR3 is TGTGCCAGCAGCTTTGTCAGGGTCTGGGGAACGGCGGAAAAACTGTTTTTT. The gene calls are TRBV7-8 and TRBJ1-4, with D possibly matching TRBD1 (5 bases). Trimming took 3 bases from V and 8 from J, leaving 22 bases between them. CDR3 length: 17 residues. From germline, CDR1 is SGHVS and CDR2 FQNEAQ.

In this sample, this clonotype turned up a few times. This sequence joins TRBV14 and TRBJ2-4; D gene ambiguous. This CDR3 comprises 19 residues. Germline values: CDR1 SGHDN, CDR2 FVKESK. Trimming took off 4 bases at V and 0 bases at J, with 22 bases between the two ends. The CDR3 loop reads CASSLGAVKASIAKNIQYF. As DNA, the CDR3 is TGTGCCAGCAGCCTCGGAGCAGTTAAGGCGTCGATAGCCAAAAACATTCAGTACTTC.

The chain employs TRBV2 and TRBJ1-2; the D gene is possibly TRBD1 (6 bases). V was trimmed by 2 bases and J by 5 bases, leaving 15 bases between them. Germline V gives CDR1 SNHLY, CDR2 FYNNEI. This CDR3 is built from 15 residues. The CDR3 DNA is TGTGCCAGCAGTGAACCCGTGAAAACAGGGTATGGCTACACCTTC. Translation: CASSEPVKTGYGYTF.

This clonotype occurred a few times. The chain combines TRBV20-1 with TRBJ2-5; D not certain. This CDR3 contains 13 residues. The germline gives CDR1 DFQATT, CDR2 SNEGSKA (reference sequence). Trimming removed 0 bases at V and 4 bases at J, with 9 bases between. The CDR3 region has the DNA TGCAGTGCTAGAGATGGAACCGCAGAGACCCAGTACTTC. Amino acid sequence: CSARDGTAETQYF.

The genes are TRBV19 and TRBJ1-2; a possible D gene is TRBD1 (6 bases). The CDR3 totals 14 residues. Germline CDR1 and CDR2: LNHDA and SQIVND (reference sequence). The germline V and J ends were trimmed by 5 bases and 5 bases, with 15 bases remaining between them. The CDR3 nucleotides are TGTGCCAGTAGTGAGGTTCCGGACAGATATGGCTACACCTTC. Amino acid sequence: CASSEVPDRYGYTF.

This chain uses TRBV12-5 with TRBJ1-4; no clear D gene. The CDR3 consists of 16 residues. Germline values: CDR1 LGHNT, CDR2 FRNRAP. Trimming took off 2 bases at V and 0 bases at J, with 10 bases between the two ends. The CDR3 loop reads CASGLSTAATNEKLFF. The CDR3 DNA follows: TGTGCTAGTGGTTTGTCGACGGCGGCAACTAATGAAAAACTGTTTTTT.

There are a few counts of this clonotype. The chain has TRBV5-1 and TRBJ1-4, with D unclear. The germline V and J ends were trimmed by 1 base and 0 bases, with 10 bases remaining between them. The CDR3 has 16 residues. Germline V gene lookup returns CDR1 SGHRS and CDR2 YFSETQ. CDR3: CASSLWQPPTNEKLFF. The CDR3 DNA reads TGCGCCAGCAGCTTGTGGCAGCCCCCAACTAATGAAAAACTGTTTTTT.

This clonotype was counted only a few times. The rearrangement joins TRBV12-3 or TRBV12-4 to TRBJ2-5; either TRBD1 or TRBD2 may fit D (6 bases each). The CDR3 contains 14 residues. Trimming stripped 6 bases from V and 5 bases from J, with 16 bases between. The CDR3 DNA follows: TGTGCCAGCAGACCGGGACTTAGGGGGGAGACCCAGTACTTC. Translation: CASRPGLRGETQYF.

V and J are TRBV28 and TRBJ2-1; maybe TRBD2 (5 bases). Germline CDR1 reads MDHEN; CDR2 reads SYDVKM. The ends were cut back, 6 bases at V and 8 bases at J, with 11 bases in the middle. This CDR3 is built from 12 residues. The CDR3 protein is CASSLLAHEQFF. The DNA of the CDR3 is TGTGCCAGCAGCCTTTTAGCGCATGAGCAGTTCTTC. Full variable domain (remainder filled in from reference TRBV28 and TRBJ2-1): DVKVTQSSRYLVKRTGEKVFLECVQDMDHENMFWYRQDPGLGLRLIYFSYDVKMKEKGDIPEGYSVSREKKERFSLILESASTNQTSMYLCASSLLAHEQFFGPGTRLTVL.

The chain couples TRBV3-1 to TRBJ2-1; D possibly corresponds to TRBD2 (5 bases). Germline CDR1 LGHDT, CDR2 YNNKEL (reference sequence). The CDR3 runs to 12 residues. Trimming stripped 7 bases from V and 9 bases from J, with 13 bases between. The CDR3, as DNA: TGTGCCAGCACCCAGACCCGGGGTGAGCAGTTCTTC. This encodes CASTQTRGEQFF.

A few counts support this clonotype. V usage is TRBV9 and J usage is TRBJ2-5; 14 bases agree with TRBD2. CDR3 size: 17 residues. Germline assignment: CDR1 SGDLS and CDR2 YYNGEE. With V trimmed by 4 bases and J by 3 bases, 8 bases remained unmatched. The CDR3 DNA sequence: TGTGCCAGCAGCCCGCCCGGGACTAGCGGGGGAGAAGAGACCCAGTACTTC. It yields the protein CASSPPGTSGGEETQYF.

CDR3 region: CSARDIADSTYGYTF. The CDR3 DNA is TGCAGTGCTAGAGATATCGCGGACAGTACATATGGCTACACCTTC. The V gene is TRBV20-1, the J gene TRBJ1-2; a weak D match, TRBD1 (6 bases). V shed 0 bases and J shed 5 bases, with 16 bases lying between them. The CDR3 consists of 15 residues. Germline V gene lookup returns CDR1 DFQATT and CDR2 SNEGSKA (reference sequence).

CDR3 nucleotide sequence: TGCAGTGCTAGAGTGGGGACAGGGGGTTACAATGAGCAGTTCTTC. Protein: CSARVGTGGYNEQFF. The genes are TRBV20-1 and TRBJ2-1; TRBD1 matches at 11 bases. The CDR3 totals 15 residues. In germline, CDR1 is DFQATT, CDR2 SNEGSKA (reference sequence). Unmatched junction bases numbered 3, after V lost 1 base and J lost 4 bases.

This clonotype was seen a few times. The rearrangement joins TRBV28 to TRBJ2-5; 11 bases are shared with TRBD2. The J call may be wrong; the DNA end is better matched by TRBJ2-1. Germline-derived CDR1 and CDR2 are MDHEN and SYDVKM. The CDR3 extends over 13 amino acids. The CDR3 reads CATLAGGSYEQFF. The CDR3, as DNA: TGTGCCACCTTAGCGGGGGGGTCCTATGAGCAGTTCTTC.

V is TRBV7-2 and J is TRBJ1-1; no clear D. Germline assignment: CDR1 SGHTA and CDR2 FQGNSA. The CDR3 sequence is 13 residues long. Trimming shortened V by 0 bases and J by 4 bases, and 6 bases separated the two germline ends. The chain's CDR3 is CASSLAQTTEAFF. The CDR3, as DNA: TGTGCCAGCAGCTTAGCCCAGACCACTGAAGCTTTCTTT.